Below are 18 T cell receptor beta chains sequenced from a single sample in a study of T cells in women clearing cervical HPV infection. Sequencing used immunoSEQ multiplex PCR; TCRdb keeps in-frame clones, though not all of them. Found here are some 41,000 clones; the top ten clones hold about 7.3%. The sample comprised blood buffy coat. These receptors originate from a woman between 18 and 75 years old with a cervical HPV16 infection that either progressed to CIN3+ or cleared (not recorded which).

As to this clone: The CDR3 extends 3 residues past the end of the read, so its final part is completed from the germline J gene. The chain links TRBV10-1 to TRBJ2-1; the match to TRBD2 covers 7 bases. V shed 4 bases and J 7 bases; nucleotides not matched to a gene: 7. In germline, CDR1 is WNHNN, CDR2 SYGVQD (reference sequence). The CDR3 totals 14 residues. Here the CDR3 reads CASSAGWRENEQFF. The CDR3 bases that were read are TGCGCCAGCAGTGCCGGGTGGCGGGAGAATGAG.

Worth noting for this clone: The sequence runs out 3 residues before the end of the CDR3; the remainder is reconstructed from the germline J gene. The chain employs TRBV2 and TRBJ1-3, with unresolved D. CDR1 SNHLY and CDR2 FYNNEI come from the germline V gene. V was clipped by 6 bases and J by 0 bases, with 6 bases between them. There are 13 residues in the CDR3. The sequenced part of the CDR3 DNA is TGTGCCAGCAGAAACATCTCTGGAAACACC. Its translation is CASRNISGNT. In full, the CDR3 reads CASRNISGNTIYF. Filled out from reference TRBV2 and TRBJ1-3, the complete variable domain reads EPEVTQTPSHQVTQMGQEVILRCVPISNHLYFYWYRQILGQKVEFLVSFYNNEISEKSEIFDDQFSVERPDGSNFTLKIRSTKLEDSAMYFCASRNISGNTIYFGEGSWLTVV.

Remarks on this clone: The read halts 3 residues ahead of the CDR3 end, with the missing end drawn from the germline J gene. This chain uses TRBV14 with TRBJ2-2; 8 bases are shared with TRBD2. The CDR3 sequence is 17 residues long. After removal of 0 bases from V and 10 bases from J, the junction contained 13 bases not matched to a gene. Germline-derived CDR1 and CDR2 are SGHDN and FVKESK. Partial CDR3 DNA: TGTGCCAGCAGCCAAGATGGGCTAGCGGGCGTACGTGAGGAG. Protein sequence: CASSQDGLAGVREE. The full CDR3 sequence reads CASSQDGLAGVREELFF.

Details on this clone: Sequencing ends 3 residues short of the CDR3 end; the germline J gene provides the rest. The V call is TRBV19, the J call TRBJ1-2, with 7 bases identical to TRBD1. Germline V gene sequence: CDR1 LNHDA, CDR2 SQIVND (reference sequence). V was pared by 6 bases and J by 3 bases, with 7 bases of the junction left unmatched. The CDR3 is 14 residues long. CDR3 in amino acids: CASSLAGTDYGYTF. CDR3 DNA, as far as it was read: TGTGCCAGTAGCCTGGCCGGGACAGACTATGGC.

With regard to this clone: Sequencing ends 3 residues short of the CDR3 end; the germline J gene provides the rest. The rearrangement joins TRBV6-2 or TRBV6-3 to TRBJ2-7; no firm D call. Trimming took 2 bases from V and 5 from J, leaving 16 bases between them. CDR3 size: 15 residues. The germline CDR1 and CDR2 sequences are MNHEY and SVGEGT. CDR3 DNA, as far as it was read: TGTGCCAGCAGTTACCCCTTGTTTCCGCCTAACGAG. Its protein product is CASSYPLFPPNE. The entire CDR3 protein reads CASSYPLFPPNEQYF.

CDR3 amino acids: CSATPTTNTGELFF. The part of the CDR3 DNA that was read is TGCAGTGCCACCCCTACTACGAACACCGGGGAG. V and J are TRBV20-1 and TRBJ2-2; D not resolved. The DNA ends 3 residues before the CDR3 does, and the rest of the CDR3 is filled in from the germline J gene. Germline V gene data show CDR1 as DFQATT and CDR2 as SNEGSKA (reference sequence). V dropped 6 bases and J dropped 0 bases, with 11 bases sitting between them. This CDR3 spans 14 amino acids.

About this clone itself: The CDR3 extends 3 residues past the end of the read, so its final part is completed from the germline J gene. V gene TRBV12-3 or TRBV12-4 combines with J gene TRBJ1-1, with 9 bases identical to TRBD1. V trimming: 4 bases; J trimming: 7 bases; junction bases outside the gene matches: 7. The CDR3 length is 14 residues. CDR3 DNA, as far as it was read: TGTGCCAGCAGTTACGCCGGGACAGGGAATGAA. Its translation: CASSYAGTGNE. The full CDR3 is CASSYAGTGNEAFF.

On this clone itself: Read data end 3 residues before the CDR3 end; the end is taken from the germline J gene. The rearrangement links TRBV5-5 to TRBJ1-3; 7 nucleotides align to TRBD1. Germline V lookup: CDR1 SGHKS, CDR2 YYEKEE (reference sequence). The CDR3 length is 15 residues. The trim removed 4 bases at V and 6 bases at J, leaving 10 bases unmatched. The CDR3: CASSQLTGSLNTIYF. The CDR3 DNA, read in part, is TGTGCCAGCAGCCAACTGACAGGGTCTTTAAACACC.

Details on this clone: The read terminates 3 residues before the CDR3 end, so the remaining end is supplied by the germline J gene. J is TRBJ2-7 and V is TRBV5-1; the match to TRBD2 covers 13 bases. This CDR3 has 17 amino acids. The J segment lost 5 bases and the V segment lost 0 bases, leaving 8 bases of the junction unmatched. Germline V lookup: CDR1 SGHRS, CDR2 YFSETQ. The CDR3 loop is CASSLEPGLAGPNEQYF. CDR3 DNA, as far as it was read: TGCGCCAGCAGCTTGGAGCCGGGACTAGCGGGACCCAACGAG.

A remark on this clone: Sequencing ends 3 residues short of the CDR3 end; the germline J gene provides the rest. The chain uses TRBV5-6 and TRBJ1-2, with TRBD1 identical over 8 bases. Germline lookup yields CDR1 SGHDT and CDR2 YYEEEE. Trimming removed 4 bases from V and 4 bases from J; junction bases left unmatched: 6. CDR3 size: 14 residues. CDR3 sequence: CASSRQGSGYGYTF. The covered CDR3 bases are TGTGCCAGCAGCAGACAGGGGTCTGGCTATGGC.

Worth noting for this clone: The read stops 3 residues short of the end of the CDR3; the missing end is completed from the germline J gene. The chain recombines TRBV19 with TRBJ2-2, with a possible D match to TRBD2 (5 bases). Germline V gene sequence: CDR1 LNHDA, CDR2 SQIVND (reference sequence). CDR3 length: 14 residues. Trimming removed 3 bases at V and 7 bases at J, with 12 bases between. CDR3 in amino acids: CASSMFSADGELFF. The sequenced part of the CDR3 DNA is TGTGCCAGTAGTATGTTTAGCGCTGACGGGGAG. Full variable domain (remainder filled in from reference TRBV19 and TRBJ2-2): DGGITQSPKYLFRKEGQNVTLSCEQNLNHDAMYWYRQDPGQGLRLIYYSQIVNDFQKGDIAEGYSVSREKKESFPLTVTSAQKNPTAFYLCASSMFSADGELFFGEGSRLTVL.

Regarding this clone: The read halts 3 residues ahead of the CDR3 end, with the missing end drawn from the germline J gene. The chain recombines TRBV14 with TRBJ1-3; D remains ambiguous. V was clipped by 0 bases and J by 4 bases, with 7 bases between them. Germline-derived CDR1 and CDR2 are SGHDN and FVKESK. The CDR3 runs 14 residues. CDR3 sequence reads: CASSQDLAGNTIYF. The part of the CDR3 DNA that was read is TGTGCCAGCAGCCAAGATCTTGCGGGAAACACC.

The sequenced part of the CDR3 DNA is TGTGCCAGCAGTGATACCCCACACGGC. Encoded protein: CASSDTPHG. Given in full, the CDR3 is CASSDTPHGYTF. The genes are TRBV2 and TRBJ1-2, with no clear D. From the germline J gene comes the end of the CDR3, since the read stops 3 residues before it. The CDR3 runs to 12 residues. Germline V lookup: CDR1 SNHLY, CDR2 FYNNEI.

For this clone: The CDR3 end lies 3 residues beyond the end of the read and is filled in from the germline J gene. The V and J genes are TRBV2 and TRBJ1-4; no firm D call. Germline-derived CDR1 and CDR2 are SNHLY and FYNNEI. The CDR3 extends over 12 amino acids. Between the trimmed V and J ends, which lost 2 bases and 7 bases, there was a span of 5 bases. The CDR3 DNA, read in part, is TGTGCCAGCAGTGAACCAGTTGAAAAA. Translated, it gives CASSEPVEK. The whole CDR3 protein reads CASSEPVEKLFF. Combining the CDR3 with reference TRBV2 and TRBJ1-4 gives the whole variable domain EPEVTQTPSHQVTQMGQEVILRCVPISNHLYFYWYRQILGQKVEFLVSFYNNEISEKSEIFDDQFSVERPDGSNFTLKIRSTKLEDSAMYFCASSEPVEKLFFGSGTQLSVL.

About this clone itself: Read data end 3 residues before the CDR3 end; the end is taken from the germline J gene. The chain has TRBV11-2 and TRBJ2-3; 9 nucleotides line up with TRBD2. V shed 7 bases, J shed 2 bases, and the junction held 4 bases outside the gene matches. Germline V gene lookup returns CDR1 SGHAT and CDR2 FQNNGV. There are 14 residues in the CDR3. The CDR3: CASKSGGYTDTQYF. The sequenced CDR3 bases are TGTGCCAGCAAGAGCGGGGGGTACACAGATACG.

Note on this clone: The missing CDR3 end, 3 residues past where the read stops, is filled in from the germline J gene. The chain uses TRBV7-2 and TRBJ1-1; 10 nucleotides agree with TRBD1. With V trimmed by 1 base and J by 5 bases, 1 base remained unmatched. The CDR3 is made up of 14 amino acids. The germline CDR1 and CDR2 sequences are SGHTA and FQGNSA. CDR3 sequence: CASSLEDRGTEAFF. The covered CDR3 bases are TGTGCCAGCAGCTTAGAGGACAGGGGGACTGAA.

Details on this clone: With the read ending 3 residues before the CDR3 end, the germline J gene is used to fill in that end. The chain has TRBV5-6 and TRBJ2-5; D might be TRBD1 (5 bases). Trimming took 1 base from V and 3 from J, leaving 7 bases between them. The CDR3 totals 13 residues. Germline V gene sequence: CDR1 SGHDT, CDR2 YYEEEE. The CDR3: CASSLLGEETQYF. The DNA read from the CDR3 is TGTGCCAGCAGCTTGTTAGGGGAAGAGACC.

As to this clone: The CDR3 end is not reached by the read, which stops 3 residues before it; the germline J gene fills it in. This chain joins TRBV12-5 and TRBJ2-1; a possible D gene is TRBD2 (6 bases). This CDR3 spans 13 amino acids. Trimming removed 5 bases from V and 4 bases from J, with 9 bases in between. CDR1 LGHNT and CDR2 FRNRAP come from the germline V gene. The CDR3 loop is CASGPGGYNEQFF. The part of the CDR3 DNA that was read is TGTGCTAGTGGTCCCGGAGGGTACAATGAG.